The clone carrying this T cell receptor (beta chain) was recorded at least ten times. Its antigen is still unknown. Trimming pared 1 base from V and 6 bases from J, leaving 13 bases between. The CDR3 has 15 amino acids. In germline, CDR1 is SGHTA, CDR2 FQGNSA. Investigators amplified TCR beta CDR3 regions from RNA transcripts. The first round was an RT-PCR with HTBI primers, and the second round was a multiplex PCR. TCRdb used MiXCR to reprocess the multiplex PCR reads, holding one entry per CDR3 protein. The table has about 740,000 distinct CDR3 sequences, 40% seen once. The source of the sample is a study of Graves' ophthalmopathy and Graves' hyperthyroidism. Study results and caveats: Blood was where most expanded thyroid clonotypes above 0.001 frequency also turned up.

The sequence was obtained from an adult man with Graves' ophthalmopathy. The sequencing sample was made of peripheral blood. The chain couples TRBV7-2 to TRBJ1-5; possible D gene TRBD1, 6 bases. The CDR3 region is CASSLGNRVAQPQHF. The CDR3 DNA follows: TGTGCCAGCAGCTTAGGCAACAGGGTGGCTCAGCCCCAGCATTTT.